One and the same sample provided the 31 T cell receptor beta chains below, sequenced in a study of regulatory T cells in long-lasting Graves disease. Time point reported: newly diagnosed GD, antithyroid drugs for less than 3 months. PBMC-extracted RNA yielded the TCR library. Researchers made TCR beta libraries by using iRepertoire HTBI primers and running Arm-PCR on CDR3 regions. TCRdb analysed the multiplex PCR reads with MiXCR anew, one entry per CDR3 protein. The data show around 470,000 distinct CDR3 sequences, about 15% seen once. The sample was also linked to a second study, of T cells in Graves' hyperthyroidism and ophthalmopathy.

The starting material was peripheral blood mononuclear cells (PBMCs), obtained at new diagnosis, from a patient treated with antithyroid drugs. The source of these receptors is a woman in her forties or fifties with Graves disease.

The CDR3 region is CASSDGKTGGFPYEQYF. Written as DNA, the CDR3 is TGCGCCAGCAGTGATGGAAAGACAGGGGGGTTCCCCTACGAGCAGTACTTC. The chain is built from TRBV10-2 and TRBJ2-7, with 9 bases fitting TRBD1. V was pared by 3 bases and J by 2 bases, with 11 bases of the junction left unmatched. Germline CDR1 WSHSY, CDR2 SAAADI. This CDR3 has 17 amino acids.

This clonotype was counted at least ten times. The chain has TRBV7-9 and TRBJ2-7, with D possibly TRBD2 on 6 matching bases. The CDR3 has 16 amino acids. Looked up from germline, CDR1 is SEHNR and CDR2 is FQNEAQ (reference sequence). V was shortened by 1 base and J by 0 bases, with 13 bases between the two germline ends. In nucleotides, the CDR3 is TGTGCCAGCAGCTTAGGGGCGGGGCGCAGCTCCTACGAGCAGTACTTC. This codes for CASSLGAGRSSYEQYF. The full variable domain, completed using reference TRBV7-9 and TRBJ2-7, is DTGVSQNPRHKITKRGQNVTFRCDPISEHNRLYWYRQTLGQGPEFLTYFQNEAQLEKSRLLSDRFSAERPKGSFSTLEIQRTEQGDSAMYLCASSLGAGRSSYEQYFGPGTRLTVT.

The rearrangement links TRBV29-1 to TRBJ2-2; 8 bases match TRBD2. Germline lookup yields CDR1 SQVTM and CDR2 ANQGSEA. V shed 3 bases, J shed 7 bases, and the junction held 7 bases outside the gene matches. This CDR3 has 14 residues. DNA of the CDR3: TGCAGCGTTGAGCGAGCGGGAGACCTCGGGGAGCTGTTTTTT. As protein: CSVERAGDLGELFF.

The table lists this clonotype with many counts. This chain uses TRBV7-3 with TRBJ2-3; TRBD1 aligns across 7 bases. Germline CDR1 SGHTA, CDR2 FQGTGA. The V segment lost 4 bases and the J segment 4 bases; nucleotides outside the gene matches: 8. The CDR3 sequence is 15 residues long. CDR3 sequence reads: CASSSGDSIADTQYF. The DNA of the CDR3 is TGTGCCAGCAGCTCCGGGGACAGTATCGCAGATACGCAGTATTTT.

The table lists this clonotype with many counts. This chain joins TRBV9 and TRBJ2-7; D perhaps matches TRBD1 (6 bases). Germline CDR1 is SGDLS and CDR2 is YYNGEE. The V gene lost 5 bases and the J gene lost 3 bases, with 12 bases spanning the gap. The CDR3 is 13 amino acids. The CDR3 nucleotides read TGTGCCAGCAGTCCAGGGGTAAACTACGAGCAGTACTTC. It is translated as CASSPGVNYEQYF.

The gene calls are TRBV7-9 and TRBJ2-2; no definite D call. With 7 bases removed from V and 1 base from J, the gap between germline ends came to 16 bases. Germline CDR1 reads SEHNR; CDR2 reads FQNEAQ (reference sequence). The CDR3 contains 16 residues. CDR3 residues: CASTPPASMNTGELFF. For the CDR3, the DNA is TGTGCCAGCACCCCCCCGGCGTCCATGAACACCGGGGAGCTGTTTTTT.

Concerning this clonotype itself: This sequence may be a read error, since a much larger clone differs from it by one base. The V and J genes are TRBV3-1 and TRBJ2-2; D tentatively fits TRBD1 or TRBD2 (5 bases each). Germline V gene lookup returns CDR1 LGHDT and CDR2 YNNKEL (reference sequence). Deletions cut 2 bases from V and 6 bases from J, with 16 bases between. The length of the CDR3 is 16 residues. The CDR3 DNA sequence: TGTGCCAGCAGCCAAACCGGGGCCAAGCAGGCCGGGGAGCTGTTTTTT. This encodes CASSQTGAKQAGELFF.

This clonotype was seen repeatedly, ten times or more. The CDR3 DNA reads as TGCGCCAGCAGCCCCGGGACAGTGATCTACGAGCAGTACTTC. Encoded protein: CASSPGTVIYEQYF. This chain connects TRBV5-1 to TRBJ2-7; 7 bases line up with TRBD1. This CDR3 is built from 14 residues. V shed 4 bases and J 3 bases; nucleotides not matched to a gene: 7. Germline values: CDR1 SGHRS, CDR2 YFSETQ. Full variable domain (rest looked up from reference TRBV5-1 and TRBJ2-7): KAGVTQTPRYLIKTRGQQVTLSCSPISGHRSVSWYQQTPGQGLQFLFEYFSETQRNKGNFPGRFSGRQFSNSRSEMNVSTLELGDSALYLCASSPGTVIYEQYFGPGTRLTVT.

V gene TRBV3-1 combines with J gene TRBJ2-3; D is unresolved. Trimming left V 1 base short and J 6 bases short, with 11 bases between. Germline V gives CDR1 LGHDT, CDR2 YNNKEL (reference sequence). The CDR3 has 14 residues. This chain's CDR3 is CASSQGLSRDTQYF. The CDR3 DNA follows: TGTGCCAGCAGCCAAGGCCTTTCCCGGGATACGCAGTATTTT.

The table lists this clonotype with many counts. The V call is TRBV11-2, the J call TRBJ2-1; 12 bases line up with TRBD2. V gave up 4 bases and J gave up 6 bases; unmatched junction bases: 4. The germline V gene encodes CDR1 SGHAT and CDR2 FQNNGV. The CDR3 spans 15 residues. The DNA of the CDR3 is TGTGCCAGCAGCTCTCGACTAGCGGGAGTCAATGAGCAGTTCTTC. Residues: CASSSRLAGVNEQFF.

This chain connects TRBV20-1 to TRBJ1-2; D perhaps matches TRBD1 (5 bases). V was cut by 3 bases and J by 8 bases, with 19 bases left in between. The CDR3 length is 14 residues. Germline V CDR1 and CDR2: DFQATT, SNEGSKA (reference sequence). CDR3 nucleotides: TGCAGTGCTAGCGGGGGGGATGGGATCTTCGGCTACACCTTC. This gives the protein CSASGGDGIFGYTF.

At least ten counts were recorded for this clonotype. The chain combines TRBV7-9 with TRBJ2-7; perhaps TRBD1 as D (6 bases). This CDR3 is 15 amino acids long. Trimming removed 5 bases at V and 1 base at J, with 15 bases between. In germline, CDR1 is SEHNR, CDR2 FQNEAQ (reference sequence). This CDR3 is CASSPAGTPSYEQYF. The CDR3 DNA sequence: TGTGCCAGCAGCCCCGCCGGGACACCGTCCTACGAGCAGTACTTC.

This clonotype was detected many times. J is TRBJ2-1 and V is TRBV5-1, with 9 bases fitting TRBD1. The trim removed 3 bases at V and 9 bases at J, leaving 7 bases unmatched. Germline loops: CDR1 SGHRS, CDR2 YFSETQ. This CDR3 region has 14 residues. CDR3 residues: CASSYRGPLGEQFF. The CDR3 nucleotides are TGCGCCAGCAGCTACAGGGGGCCATTGGGTGAGCAGTTCTTC.

This clonotype has just a few counts. The chain carries TRBV6-1 and TRBJ1-5, with TRBD1 matching 11 bases. V trimming: 5 bases; J trimming: 6 bases; junction bases outside the gene matches: 9. CDR3 length: 16 residues. Germline V lookup: CDR1 MNHNS, CDR2 SASEGT. In nucleotides, the CDR3 is TGTGCCAGCAGTACCGGGACAGGGGGAACCGCTCAGCCCCAGCATTTT. Residues: CASSTGTGGTAQPQHF.

The genes are TRBV19 and TRBJ2-1, with TRBD2 matching over 9 bases. Germline CDR1 is LNHDA and CDR2 is SQIVND (reference sequence). V gave up 3 bases and J gave up 6 bases; unmatched junction bases: 3. There are 14 residues in the CDR3. This CDR3 is CASSIGTSINEQFF. The CDR3 nucleotides read TGTGCCAGTAGTATTGGGACTAGCATCAATGAGCAGTTCTTC. Supplemented by reference TRBV19 and TRBJ2-1, the full variable domain reads DGGITQSPKYLFRKEGQNVTLSCEQNLNHDAMYWYRQDPGQGLRLIYYSQIVNDFQKGDIAEGYSVSREKKESFPLTVTSAQKNPTAFYLCASSIGTSINEQFFGPGTRLTVL.

This clonotype was detected many times. The V gene is TRBV11-2, the J gene TRBJ2-1, with 10 nucleotides matching TRBD2. This CDR3 region has 17 residues. Germline loops: CDR1 SGHAT, CDR2 FQNNGV. Trimming at V came to 0 bases and at J to 3 bases, leaving 5 bases not matched to a gene. The CDR3 DNA sequence: TGTGCCAGCAGCTTAGACCCTAGCGGGAGTCTCTACAATGAGCAGTTCTTC. It specifies CASSLDPSGSLYNEQFF.

The genes are TRBV9 and TRBJ2-1; 11 nucleotides align to TRBD2. Germline V gives CDR1 SGDLS, CDR2 YYNGEE. This CDR3 spans 16 amino acids. V lost 0 bases to trimming and J lost 8 bases; unmatched junction nucleotides: 7. The CDR3 DNA reads TGTGCCAGCAGCGTAGGCACTAGCGGGAGTGGCTATGAGCAGTTCTTC. Translation gives CASSVGTSGSGYEQFF.

The V gene is TRBV3-1, the J gene TRBJ2-1; 10 bases line up with TRBD2. The germline CDR1 and CDR2 sequences are LGHDT and YNNKEL (reference sequence). J gave up 3 bases and V 0 bases, and 5 bases lay outside the gene matches. CDR3 size: 17 residues. CDR3 protein: CASSQDLLAGGYNEQFF. The CDR3 DNA is TGTGCCAGCAGCCAAGATCTATTAGCGGGAGGCTACAATGAGCAGTTCTTC.

The chain recombines TRBV19 with TRBJ2-5; 13 bases align to TRBD2. This CDR3 contains 18 residues. V shed 1 base, J shed 5 bases, and the junction held 10 bases outside the gene matches. CDR1 is LNHDA and CDR2 is SQIVND in the germline V gene (reference sequence). The CDR3 sequence is CASSIVWKTSGRSETQYF. CDR3 DNA: TGTGCCAGTAGTATAGTTTGGAAGACTAGCGGGAGGTCGGAGACCCAGTACTTC.

This clonotype was counted at least ten times. The chain employs TRBV28 and TRBJ2-7; the match to TRBD2 covers 10 bases. The CDR3 has 15 residues. Germline V gene sequence: CDR1 MDHEN, CDR2 SYDVKM. V gave up 6 bases and J gave up 0 bases; unmatched junction bases: 5. The CDR3 spells CASSLWTSGSYEQYF. The DNA for the CDR3 is TGTGCCAGCAGCCTTTGGACTAGCGGCTCCTACGAGCAGTACTTC.

This clonotype was observed at least ten times. The chain combines TRBV28 with TRBJ2-2, with 11 positions matching TRBD2. V was pared by 3 bases and J by 0 bases, with 12 bases of the junction left unmatched. Per germline, CDR1 MDHEN and CDR2 SYDVKM. The CDR3 totals 20 residues. The CDR3 is CASSFTRRLAGLTNTGELFF. For the CDR3, the DNA is TGTGCCAGCAGTTTTACCCGACGACTAGCGGGACTGACGAACACCGGGGAGCTGTTTTTT.

This clonotype was picked up many times. CDR3 residues: CASSLGGRARNEQFF. The CDR3, as DNA: TGTGCCAGCAGCTTAGGAGGGAGGGCCAGGAATGAGCAGTTCTTC. The chain carries TRBV7-2 and TRBJ2-1; TRBD2 aligns across 7 bases. The V and J ends lost 1 base and 7 bases, in that order; junction bases with no gene match: 7. Germline lookup yields CDR1 SGHTA and CDR2 FQGNSA. The CDR3 has 15 amino acids.

The chain couples TRBV7-9 to TRBJ2-5; maybe TRBD2 (5 bases). This CDR3 comprises 18 residues. The germline V gene has CDR1 SEHNR and CDR2 FQNEAQ (reference sequence). The ends were cut back, 6 bases at V and 2 bases at J, with 25 bases in the middle. CDR3 loop: CASSQTGEGVFRQETQYF. CDR3 DNA: TGTGCCAGCAGTCAGACCGGGGAAGGCGTGTTTCGGCAAGAGACCCAGTACTTC.

V gene TRBV4-1 combines with J gene TRBJ2-3; a possible D gene is TRBD2 (6 bases). V lost 0 bases, J lost 6 bases, and 19 bases lay in between. Germline CDR1 and CDR2: MGHRA and YSYEKL. The CDR3 is 17 amino acids. CDR3 in DNA: TGCGCCAGCAGCCAAGAAAGCGGAGGGTCCGGGCGGGATACGCAGTATTTT. Protein product: CASSQESGGSGRDTQYF.

This clonotype was seen at least ten times. The V and J genes are TRBV6-1 and TRBJ2-7; D unresolved. The V and J ends lost 5 bases and 0 bases respectively, with 14 bases between them. In germline, CDR1 is MNHNS, CDR2 SASEGT. The CDR3 sequence is 15 residues long. The CDR3 sequence is CASSRSALSSYEQYF. Here the CDR3 DNA reads TGTGCCAGCAGTAGAAGCGCGCTTTCCTCCTACGAGCAGTACTTC.

In this sample, this clonotype turned up a few times. This chain uses TRBV14 with TRBJ2-7, with D hard to call. The germline CDR1 and CDR2 sequences are SGHDN and FVKESK. V lost 2 bases and J 3 bases, leaving 5 bases between the germline ends. The CDR3 is 12 amino acids. CDR3 region: CASSQKSYEQYF. DNA of the CDR3: TGTGCCAGCAGCCAAAAGAGCTACGAGCAGTACTTC.

This clonotype was found a few times. This sequence joins TRBV9 and TRBJ2-3, with 11 bases identical to TRBD2. J gave up 3 bases and V 1 base, and 7 bases lay outside the gene matches. Germline CDR1 and CDR2: SGDLS and YYNGEE. The CDR3 runs 17 residues. The CDR3 DNA sequence: TGTGCCAGCAGCGTACTAGCGGGAGGAGTTGGGACAGATACGCAGTATTTT. Translated: CASSVLAGGVGTDTQYF.

This clonotype was counted ten times or more. In DNA form, the CDR3 reads TGTGCCAGCAGTTTAAGTAGCGCAAAGTGGGAGACCCAGTACTTC. Its translation is CASSLSSAKWETQYF. V is TRBV12-3 or TRBV12-4 and J is TRBJ2-5; D is possibly TRBD2 (5 bases). Trimming left V 2 bases short and J 5 bases short, with 15 bases between. The CDR3 is 15 amino acids.

At least ten counts were recorded for this clonotype. The chain has TRBV2 and TRBJ1-3; 10 nucleotides align to TRBD1. This CDR3 is built from 15 residues. In germline, CDR1 is SNHLY, CDR2 FYNNEI. J gave up 2 bases and V 6 bases, and 4 bases lay outside the gene matches. The DNA for the CDR3 is TGTGCCAGCAGCGCGGGACAGGGGACTGGAAACACCATATATTTT. Its translation: CASSAGQGTGNTIYF.

In this sample, this clonotype turned up many times. The chain combines TRBV10-3 with TRBJ2-2, with a possible D match to TRBD2 (6 bases). V was trimmed by 4 bases and J by 2 bases, leaving 14 bases between them. The CDR3 sequence is 16 residues long. CDR1 is ENHRY, CDR2 SYGVKD, per germline. CDR3 DNA sequence: TGTGCCATCAGTGCTATTGGCGGGGCCAACACCGGGGAGCTGTTTTTT. It codes for CAISAIGGANTGELFF.

This clonotype was picked up a small number of times. The J gene is TRBJ2-6, the V gene TRBV3-1; tentative D call: TRBD1 (6 bases). The CDR3 runs 15 residues. Between the trimmed V and J ends, which lost 2 bases and 1 base, there was a span of 6 bases. Germline values: CDR1 LGHDT, CDR2 YNNKEL (reference sequence). CDR3: CASSQTGSGANVLTF. CDR3 sequence (DNA): TGTGCCAGCAGCCAAACAGGGTCTGGGGCCAACGTCCTGACTTTC. Drawing the rest from reference TRBV3-1 and TRBJ2-6, the complete variable domain is DTAVSQTPKYLVTQMGNDKSIKCEQNLGHDTMYWYKQDSKKFLKIMFSYNNKELIINETVPNRFSPKSPDKAHLNLHINSLELGDSAVYFCASSQTGSGANVLTFGAGSRLTVL.